This entry features one T cell receptor (beta chain) sequence. The source of the sample is a study of T cell repertoires in aging, cancer and after chemotherapy. Study-level information: Patients with glioblastoma brain tumors were sampled before and after temozolomide-based therapy. Approximately 9.6 million TCR reads were in the whole dataset.

CDR1 is SQVTM, CDR2 ANQGSEA, per germline. The CDR3 is made up of 11 amino acids. After removal of 7 bases from V and 3 bases from J, the junction contained 3 bases not matched to a gene. Multiplex touch-down PCR with TRB-A/B primers amplified rearranged V-D-J TRB sequences. Each CDR3 protein is one row after TCRdb ran MiXCR on the multiplex PCR reads. In the table there are around 4,800 distinct CDR3 sequences, less than 75% of which are singletons. The template was genomic DNA from peripheral blood, not RNA. The J gene is TRBJ2-7, the V gene TRBV29-1; 7 bases are shared with TRBD2. What was sequenced was blood. The receptor was isolated from a human donor with a solid tumor. The CDR3 nucleotides read TGCAGCGCGAGGGACTACTACGAGCAGTACTTC. Translating it yields CSARDYYEQYF.